This section outlines one T cell receptor (beta chain) sequence together with its context. It was with a sample-barcoded 5' primer and a J-beta primer mix that a second PCR of roughly 6 to 11 cycles was run. TCRdb re-analysed the 5' RACE reads in MiXCR, keeping a single row per CDR3 protein. Counted here are roughly 730,000 distinct CDR3 sequences, 56% occurring once; the ten biggest clones make up approximately 24%. These data are taken from a study of blood T cells in healthy people across ages. The V end was cut by 3 bases, the J end by 6 bases, with 12 bases between. CDR1 and CDR2 (germline): KGHSH, LQKENI. The CDR3 is made up of 13 amino acids.

The rearrangement links TRBV18 to TRBJ2-7; D might be TRBD2 (7 bases). The sample consisted of blood. This clonotype was obtained from a man aged 40-50 years in good health. The chain's CDR3 is CASSPRGQGEQYF. CDR3 sequence (DNA): TGTGCCAGCTCACCGCGGGGGCAGGGCGAGCAGTACTTC. The full variable domain, with the rest looked up from reference TRBV18 and TRBJ2-7, is NAGVMQNPRHLVRRRGQEARLRCSPMKGHSHVYWYRQLPEEGLKFMVYLQKENIIDESGMPKERFSAEFPKEGPSILRIQQVVRGDSAAYFCASSPRGQGEQYFGPGTRLTVT.